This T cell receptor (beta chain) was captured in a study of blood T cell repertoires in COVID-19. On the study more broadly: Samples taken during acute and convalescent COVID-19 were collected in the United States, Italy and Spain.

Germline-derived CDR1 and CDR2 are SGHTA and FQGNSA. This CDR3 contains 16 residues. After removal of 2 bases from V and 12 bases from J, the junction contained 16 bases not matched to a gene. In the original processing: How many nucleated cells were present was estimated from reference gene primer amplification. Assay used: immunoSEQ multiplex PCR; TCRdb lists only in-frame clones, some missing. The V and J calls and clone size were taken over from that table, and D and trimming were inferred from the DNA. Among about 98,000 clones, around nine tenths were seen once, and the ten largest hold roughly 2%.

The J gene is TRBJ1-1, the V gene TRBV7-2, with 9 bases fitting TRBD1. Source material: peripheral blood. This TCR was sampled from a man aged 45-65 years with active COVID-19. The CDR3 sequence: CASSLWDRVEGWRTFF. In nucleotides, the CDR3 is TGTGCCAGCAGCTTATGGGACAGGGTCGAGGGATGGCGAACTTTCTTT.